The clone carrying this TCR beta chain appeared a few times. Mouse names are used for the genes. The observed sequence ends 4 residues before the CDR3 terminus, with the missing tail filled in from the germline J gene. These data come from a study of CD8+ T cells in alopecia areata. The germline V gene encodes CDR1 MNHDT and CDR2 YYDKIL. The CDR3 is made up of 16 amino acids. In each case, RNA was isolated and then reverse transcribed into cDNA as the sequencing template. Profiled with immunoSEQ multiplex PCR; TCRdb holds only in-frame clones, not every one. The sample was found to contain roughly 110,000 clones, and every one recurs.

The chain links TRBV17 to TRBJ2-7, with TRBD1 identical over 11 bases. The receptor was derived from a C3H/HeJ mouse with alopecia areata. The mice in this strain carry MHC haplotype H2-k. The sample comprised lesional skin. The CDR3 reads CASSRDGDRGRDEQYF. The CDR3 bases that were read are TGTGCTAGCAGTAGAGATGGGGACAGGGGGAGGGAT.